The 21 T cell receptor beta chains reported below all come from one sample, sequenced in a study of response to subunit inactivated influenza vaccine. TCRdb reprocessed the RT-PCR reads with MiXCR, giving one entry per CDR3 protein. This sample has 550,000 to 800,000 distinct CDR3 sequences, with more than 11% found just once. Material: PBMCs from blood, obtained around two weeks before vaccination. The receptors come from a man aged 50 to 59 who received an inactivated influenza vaccine.

This chain links TRBV20-1 with TRBJ2-2; TRBD1 matches at 8 bases. J gave up 3 bases and V 3 bases, and 6 bases lay outside the gene matches. The CDR3 extends over 15 amino acids. Germline-derived CDR1 and CDR2 are DFQATT and SNEGSKA (reference sequence). As DNA, the CDR3 is TGCAGTGCTAGGCCTCGACAGGGGCACACCGGGGAGCTGTTTTTT. Translating gives CSARPRQGHTGELFF.

This clonotype has a count of ten or more. The chain employs TRBV5-1 and TRBJ2-2, with D hard to call. The CDR3 runs to 13 residues. CDR1 is SGHRS and CDR2 is YFSETQ in the germline V gene. V was clipped by 4 bases and J by 5 bases, with 9 bases between them. The CDR3 reads CASSLSLTGELFF. CDR3 nucleotide sequence: TGCGCCAGCAGCCTGAGTCTGACCGGGGAGCTGTTTTTT.

This clonotype was observed a handful of times. V is TRBV7-8 and J is TRBJ2-5, with 7 positions matching TRBD1. V was pared by 3 bases and J by 3 bases, with 7 bases of the junction left unmatched. The germline CDR1 and CDR2 sequences are SGHVS and FQNEAQ. CDR3 size: 15 residues. The CDR3 here is CASSLQGGWEETQYF. CDR3 nucleotide sequence: TGTGCCAGCAGCTTGCAAGGGGGCTGGGAAGAGACCCAGTACTTC.

The gene calls are TRBV19 and TRBJ2-6; D ambiguous. The CDR3 runs 16 residues. V was trimmed by 1 base and J by 0 bases, leaving 7 bases between them. From germline, CDR1 is LNHDA and CDR2 SQIVND (reference sequence). CDR3 sequence reads: CASSIVRASGANVLTF. The DNA of the CDR3 is TGTGCCAGTAGTATAGTACGGGCCTCTGGGGCCAACGTCCTGACTTTC.

This clonotype was recorded many times. The chain combines TRBV29-1 with TRBJ1-4; TRBD1 agrees at 9 bases. Germline CDR1 reads SQVTM; CDR2 reads ANQGSEA. This CDR3 is 14 amino acids long. J was trimmed by 5 bases and V by 3 bases; bases with no gene match: 4. The CDR3 spells CSVESGQGNEKLFF. CDR3 nucleotides: TGCAGCGTTGAGTCCGGACAGGGGAATGAAAAACTGTTTTTT.

The chain has TRBV2 and TRBJ2-1; D not resolved. Deletions cut 4 bases from V and 5 bases from J, with 12 bases between. CDR3 length: 14 residues. Germline V gives CDR1 SNHLY, CDR2 FYNNEI. The CDR3 DNA sequence: TGTGCCAGCAGTGTGAGATGGGTACACAATGAGCAGTTCTTC. This translates into CASSVRWVHNEQFF.

This clonotype was seen only a few times. CDR3 sequence reads: CASRKGGSPDTQYF. As DNA, the CDR3 is TGTGCCAGCAGGAAGGGGGGGAGCCCAGATACGCAGTATTTT. The chain links TRBV2 to TRBJ2-3; D perhaps matches TRBD2 (7 bases). Germline-derived CDR1 and CDR2 are SNHLY and FYNNEI. The CDR3 totals 14 residues. With 6 bases removed from V and 4 bases from J, the gap between germline ends came to 14 bases.

This clonotype turned up a few times. The V and J genes are TRBV7-2 and TRBJ1-1; 7 positions match TRBD1. V trimming: 2 bases; J trimming: 5 bases; junction bases outside the gene matches: 11. CDR3 length: 16 amino acids. Germline V gene lookup returns CDR1 SGHTA and CDR2 FQGNSA. CDR3 DNA: TGTGCCAGCAGCTTATTATGGGACCCACAGGGGACTGAAGCTTTCTTT. It translates to CASSLLWDPQGTEAFF.

This clonotype has a count of ten or more. CDR3 bases: TGTGCCAGCAGCTTAGGTTCGCGGAACACTGAAGCTTTCTTT. Translation gives CASSLGSRNTEAFF. The gene calls are TRBV7-2 and TRBJ1-1; D uncertain. The CDR3 runs to 14 residues. The V gene lost 1 base and the J gene lost 1 base, with 7 bases spanning the gap. Germline CDR1 SGHTA, CDR2 FQGNSA.

This clonotype was seen only a few times. V and J are TRBV12-3 or TRBV12-4 and TRBJ2-1, with D perhaps matching TRBD2 (6 bases). V lost 5 bases to trimming and J lost 6 bases, with 14 bases between them. CDR3 length: 14 amino acids. CDR3 protein: CASSSSTRSNEQFF. CDR3 DNA sequence: TGTGCCAGCAGTAGTTCGACTAGAAGCAATGAGCAGTTCTTC.

V and J are TRBV20-1 and TRBJ2-7, with no clear D. The CDR3 is 11 residues long. CDR1 DFQATT and CDR2 SNEGSKA come from the germline V gene (reference sequence). Trimming stripped 6 bases from V and 0 bases from J, with 6 bases between. CDR3 region: CSALSSYEQYF. The CDR3 coding sequence is TGCAGTGCGCTGAGCTCCTACGAGCAGTACTTC.

The table lists this clonotype with many counts. CDR3 region: CSVVLAELAFDEQFF. The CDR3 DNA reads as TGCAGCGTTGTTTTAGCGGAATTAGCTTTCGATGAGCAGTTCTTC. The chain links TRBV29-1 to TRBJ2-1, with D tentatively TRBD2 (6 bases). Trimming removed 4 bases at V and 8 bases at J, with 21 bases between. Germline V gene data show CDR1 as SQVTM and CDR2 as ANQGSEA. This CDR3 is built from 15 residues.

The rearrangement joins TRBV7-9 to TRBJ1-4; D may be TRBD1 (6 bases). Germline assignment: CDR1 SEHNR and CDR2 FQNEAQ (reference sequence). Trimming removed 5 bases at V and 10 bases at J, with 14 bases between. This CDR3 spans 13 amino acids. This chain's CDR3 is CASSPFSGAKLFF. CDR3 DNA: TGTGCCAGCAGCCCCTTTTCAGGGGCAAAACTGTTTTTT.

In its sample, this clonotype was seen a few times. This chain joins TRBV4-2 and TRBJ2-6; D gene unclear. The CDR3 is 19 amino acids. Germline values: CDR1 LGHNA, CDR2 YNFKEQ. Trimming took 1 base from V and 2 from J, leaving 18 bases between them. Written as DNA, the CDR3 is TGTGCCAGCAGCCAAGCACAGTCGGCGATCCTAACTGGGGCCAACGTCCTGACTTTC. Its translation: CASSQAQSAILTGANVLTF.

This clonotype was recorded at least ten times. The chain couples TRBV29-1 to TRBJ2-3; no clear D. This CDR3 has 13 residues. The V and J ends lost 4 bases and 5 bases respectively, with 13 bases between them. CDR1 is SQVTM and CDR2 is ANQGSEA in the germline V gene. The CDR3 nucleotides read TGCAGCGTTGCTTCGGCGTCTTTAGATACGCAGTATTTT. It translates to CSVASASLDTQYF.

V usage is TRBV10-3 and J usage is TRBJ1-6; TRBD1 matches at 10 bases. Unmatched junction bases numbered 6, after V lost 3 bases and J lost 10 bases. The CDR3 is 15 amino acids. Germline V lookup: CDR1 ENHRY, CDR2 SYGVKD. The CDR3 loop reads CAISDGTGAGSPLHF. For the CDR3, the DNA is TGTGCCATCAGTGATGGGACAGGGGCAGGGTCACCCCTCCACTTT.

This clonotype was seen a handful of times. The chain combines TRBV9 with TRBJ2-1; 9 nucleotides agree with TRBD2. V gave up 2 bases and J gave up 6 bases; unmatched junction bases: 3. The germline V gene has CDR1 SGDLS and CDR2 YYNGEE. CDR3 length: 14 residues. CDR3: CASSVGLASNEQFF. Here the CDR3 DNA reads TGTGCCAGCAGCGTTGGACTAGCGAGCAATGAGCAGTTCTTC.

J is TRBJ2-3 and V is TRBV4-2; D call uncertain. Trimming removed 1 base at V and 10 bases at J, with 12 bases between. This CDR3 comprises 13 residues. Germline V gene lookup returns CDR1 LGHNA and CDR2 YNFKEQ. The CDR3 DNA reads as TGTGCCAGCAGCCAAGCGTCTCTACCCGCGCAGTATTTT. It specifies CASSQASLPAQYF.

This clonotype was detected many times. The chain carries TRBV3-1 and TRBJ1-5, with 7 bases identical to TRBD1. The CDR3 is made up of 14 amino acids. J was trimmed by 6 bases and V by 3 bases; bases with no gene match: 5. The germline V gene encodes CDR1 LGHDT and CDR2 YNNKEL (reference sequence). In DNA, the CDR3 is TGTGCCAGCAGCCAGACAGGGAGTAGTCAGCCCCAGCATTTT. Translation: CASSQTGSSQPQHF.

This clonotype has at least ten counts. The rearrangement joins TRBV20-1 to TRBJ1-2; D not resolved. This CDR3 comprises 11 residues. Germline lookup yields CDR1 DFQATT and CDR2 SNEGSKA (reference sequence). The V end lost 3 bases, the J end lost 8 bases, and 10 bases lay between the germline ends. CDR3 region: CSASEGIGYTF. DNA of the CDR3: TGCAGTGCTAGCGAAGGGATCGGCTACACCTTC.

This clonotype was seen a few times. The rearrangement uses TRBV20-1 and TRBJ2-3; D uncertain. Trimming removed 0 bases at V and 8 bases at J, with 6 bases between. The CDR3 runs to 11 residues. Germline loops: CDR1 DFQATT, CDR2 SNEGSKA (reference sequence). In nucleotides, the CDR3 is TGCAGTGCTAGAGACCTCCCTACGCAGTATTTT. Its translation: CSARDLPTQYF.